This is a list of T cell receptor beta chains from one sample in a study of T cell repertoires in cytomegalovirus infection. TCRdb ran MiXCR on the reads and lists one entry per CDR3 protein. The table records about 140,000 distinct CDR3 sequences, roughly 6% of them present only once. The material sequenced was PBMCs. These receptors all come from a human donor in good health (CMV status not recorded). Some clones in this sample may be carry-over from other donors' samples. The CDR3 runs from the conserved cysteine through the conserved F or W. Each record gives: V gene, J gene, D gene, clone size, CDR3 DNA, CDR3 protein. D genes are given only for firm matches. Clone size appears in some rows only: once, few, many, or a class for an expanded clone.

v_call: TRBV7-2; j_call: TRBJ2-1; d_call: TRBD1; clone_size: many; cdr3_nt: TGTGCCAGCAGACTGGGACAGGGGGGTTTGGATGAGCAGTTCTTC; cdr3_aa: CASRLGQGGLDEQFF
v_call: TRBV6-1; j_call: TRBJ1-3; d_call: -; clone_size: -; cdr3_nt: TGTGCCAGCAGTTACCCCCAGGGCGCCTCTGGAAACACCATATATTTT; cdr3_aa: CASSYPQGASGNTIYF
v_call: TRBV20-1; j_call: TRBJ1-2; d_call: TRBD1; clone_size: few; cdr3_nt: TGCAGTGCCCAACACCGGGACAGGAGTAACTATGGCTACACCTTC; cdr3_aa: CSAQHRDRSNYGYTF
v_call: TRBV7-2; j_call: TRBJ2-5; d_call: -; clone_size: many; cdr3_nt: TGTGCCAGCAGCTTAGAAGAAGAGACCCAGTACTTC; cdr3_aa: CASSLEEETQYF
v_call: TRBV24-1; j_call: TRBJ2-7; d_call: -; clone_size: few; cdr3_nt: TGTGCCACCAGCCTCGGAGGCGAGCAGTACTTC; cdr3_aa: CATSLGGEQYF
v_call: TRBV4-3; j_call: TRBJ1-3; d_call: -; clone_size: many; cdr3_nt: TGCGCCAGCAGCCAAGGCGGGGGGGCTGGAAACACCATATATTTT; cdr3_aa: CASSQGGGAGNTIYF
v_call: TRBV6-6; j_call: TRBJ1-3; d_call: TRBD1; clone_size: few; cdr3_nt: TGTGCCAGCAGTCCTGACAGGGGCTTCTCTGGAAACACCATATATTTT; cdr3_aa: CASSPDRGFSGNTIYF
v_call: TRBV12-3/TRBV12-4; j_call: TRBJ2-5; d_call: TRBD2; clone_size: many; cdr3_nt: TGTGCCAGCAGCCGGGCCCACAGCGGGGGAAAAGAGACCCAGTACTTC; cdr3_aa: CASSRAHSGGKETQYF
v_call: TRBV7-9; j_call: TRBJ2-1; d_call: -; clone_size: many; cdr3_nt: TGTGCCAGCAGCCCACCGGGCGGCCATGAGCAGTTCTTC; cdr3_aa: CASSPPGGHEQFF
v_call: TRBV28; j_call: TRBJ1-2; d_call: TRBD1; clone_size: many; cdr3_nt: TGTGCCAGCAGTTTTAAAGGCCGGAGACAGGGAGACGCTGTGCTTTATGGCTACACCTTC; cdr3_aa: CASSFKGRRQGDAVLYGYTF
v_call: TRBV7-2; j_call: TRBJ2-5; d_call: TRBD2; clone_size: many; cdr3_nt: TGTGCCAGCAGCTTAGATAGTCTAGCGGGGGAGACCCAGTACTTC; cdr3_aa: CASSLDSLAGETQYF
v_call: TRBV20-1; j_call: TRBJ1-2; d_call: -; clone_size: few; cdr3_nt: TGCAGTGCTCCGGGCGAGTCGGGACGGTTCTATGGCTACACCTTC; cdr3_aa: CSAPGESGRFYGYTF
v_call: TRBV10-3; j_call: TRBJ1-6; d_call: -; clone_size: -; cdr3_nt: TGTGCCATCAGGACAGGTGACGATTCACCCCTCCACTTT; cdr3_aa: CAIRTGDDSPLHF
v_call: TRBV2; j_call: TRBJ2-3; d_call: -; clone_size: -; cdr3_nt: TGTGCCAGCAGTGAGGCGGGGCCAGATACGCAGTATTTT; cdr3_aa: CASSEAGPDTQYF
v_call: TRBV2; j_call: TRBJ1-1; d_call: -; clone_size: many; cdr3_nt: TGTGCCAGCAGGTCGGTTACTGAAGCTTTCTTT; cdr3_aa: CASRSVTEAFF
v_call: TRBV7-3; j_call: TRBJ2-7; d_call: -; clone_size: -; cdr3_nt: TGTGCCAGCAGCTCCAAACACAGGACATACGAGCAGTACTTC; cdr3_aa: CASSSKHRTYEQYF
v_call: TRBV7-2; j_call: TRBJ1-6; d_call: TRBD1; clone_size: many; cdr3_nt: TGTGCCAGCAGCCCTAGCCGGGACAGAAATTCACCCCTCCACTTT; cdr3_aa: CASSPSRDRNSPLHF
v_call: TRBV4-1; j_call: TRBJ2-2; d_call: TRBD2; clone_size: many; cdr3_nt: TGCGCCAGCAGCCAACGGGGGGGTAACGGGGAGCTGTTTTTT; cdr3_aa: CASSQRGGNGELFF
v_call: TRBV7-2; j_call: TRBJ2-4; d_call: -; clone_size: many; cdr3_nt: TGTGCCAGCACCGGGGGTGGAGGGGGCGAGTACTTC; cdr3_aa: CASTGGGGGEYF
v_call: TRBV7-8; j_call: TRBJ2-1; d_call: -; clone_size: many; cdr3_nt: TGTGCCAGCAGCTTATCAGGGAGTCGGTCCAATGAGCAGTTCTTC; cdr3_aa: CASSLSGSRSNEQFF
v_call: TRBV5-1; j_call: TRBJ1-1; d_call: TRBD1; clone_size: few; cdr3_nt: TGCGCCAGCAGCTTTGACAGGGTCGGCACTGAAGCTTTCTTT; cdr3_aa: CASSFDRVGTEAFF
v_call: TRBV15; j_call: TRBJ1-5; d_call: -; clone_size: many; cdr3_nt: TGTGCCACCAGCAGAGAGGATCAGCCCCAGCATTTT; cdr3_aa: CATSREDQPQHF
v_call: TRBV4-3; j_call: TRBJ1-2; d_call: -; clone_size: many; cdr3_nt: TGCGCCAGCAGCCAAGATTATCGGACAGCCTATGGCTACACCTTC; cdr3_aa: CASSQDYRTAYGYTF
v_call: TRBV19; j_call: TRBJ1-2; d_call: -; clone_size: many; cdr3_nt: TGTGCCAGTAGTATCGGCAGTAGAAACTATGGCTACACCTTC; cdr3_aa: CASSIGSRNYGYTF
v_call: TRBV28; j_call: TRBJ1-5; d_call: -; clone_size: few; cdr3_nt: TGTGCCAGCAGTTCGCCACCGGACAGCGTCGATCAGCCCCAGCATTTT; cdr3_aa: CASSSPPDSVDQPQHF
v_call: TRBV20-1; j_call: TRBJ2-1; d_call: TRBD2; clone_size: many; cdr3_nt: TGCAGTGCTAGTGGGATAGCGGGGGGGCTCAATGAGCAGTTCTTC; cdr3_aa: CSASGIAGGLNEQFF
v_call: TRBV29-1; j_call: TRBJ2-7; d_call: TRBD2; clone_size: -; cdr3_nt: TGCAGCGTTGGGATAGCGGGGGGGCAGTTCTACGAGCAGTACTTC; cdr3_aa: CSVGIAGGQFYEQYF
v_call: TRBV7-2; j_call: TRBJ2-7; d_call: -; clone_size: many; cdr3_nt: TGTGCCAGCAGCTTAGATGTTGCCTCCTACGAGCAGTACTTC; cdr3_aa: CASSLDVASYEQYF
v_call: TRBV30; j_call: TRBJ2-7; d_call: -; clone_size: few; cdr3_nt: TGTGCCTGGCTGGTAGGGTACGAGCAGTACTTC; cdr3_aa: CAWLVGYEQYF
v_call: TRBV7-6; j_call: TRBJ1-3; d_call: TRBD1; clone_size: many; cdr3_nt: TGTGCCAGCAGCTTAGCAGGGACAGGGGTAAATTCTGGAAACACCATATATTTT; cdr3_aa: CASSLAGTGVNSGNTIYF
v_call: TRBV14; j_call: TRBJ2-1; d_call: -; clone_size: many; cdr3_nt: TGTGCCAGCAGCCAACCTCCGTCTTGGGGGACCGAGCAGTTCTTC; cdr3_aa: CASSQPPSWGTEQFF
v_call: TRBV7-2; j_call: TRBJ1-4; d_call: -; clone_size: many; cdr3_nt: TGTGCCAGCAGCGCGCAGGGTGCAACTAATGAAAAACTGTTTTTT; cdr3_aa: CASSAQGATNEKLFF
v_call: TRBV5-1; j_call: TRBJ1-1; d_call: TRBD1; clone_size: -; cdr3_nt: TGCGCCAGCAGCTTGGAAACGGGACAGCTGAACACTGAAGCTTTCTTT; cdr3_aa: CASSLETGQLNTEAFF
v_call: TRBV7-3; j_call: TRBJ2-7; d_call: -; clone_size: few; cdr3_nt: TGTGCCAGCAGCCCGGGACTCACTACGAGGCAGTACTTC; cdr3_aa: CASSPGLTTRQYF
v_call: TRBV12-3/TRBV12-4; j_call: TRBJ1-1; d_call: TRBD1; clone_size: many; cdr3_nt: TGTGCCAGCAGTCCCGGGACAGGGTTTTCAGCTGAAGCTTTCTTT; cdr3_aa: CASSPGTGFSAEAFF
v_call: TRBV9; j_call: TRBJ2-1; d_call: -; clone_size: -; cdr3_nt: TGTGCCAGCAGCGTAGGGGGTGGCTCCTACAATGAGCAGTTCTTC; cdr3_aa: CASSVGGGSYNEQFF
v_call: TRBV7-6; j_call: TRBJ2-5; d_call: -; clone_size: many; cdr3_nt: TGTGCCAGCAGCCCCCTCGGGGGGCGGGAGACCCAGTACTTC; cdr3_aa: CASSPLGGRETQYF
v_call: TRBV7-2; j_call: TRBJ2-1; d_call: -; clone_size: many; cdr3_nt: TGTGCCAGCAGCCCTTGGGAACGCACCCATGAGCAGTTCTTC; cdr3_aa: CASSPWERTHEQFF
v_call: TRBV24-1; j_call: TRBJ2-1; d_call: TRBD2; clone_size: few; cdr3_nt: TGTGCCACCAGTGATTTACGGGGGGGGGCATACAATGAGCAGTTCTTC; cdr3_aa: CATSDLRGGAYNEQFF
v_call: TRBV7-8; j_call: TRBJ2-7; d_call: TRBD1; clone_size: many; cdr3_nt: TGTGCCAGCAGCGCCACTGGAGGACAGGGGTTATACGAGCAGTACTTC; cdr3_aa: CASSATGGQGLYEQYF
v_call: TRBV20-1; j_call: TRBJ2-3; d_call: -; clone_size: many; cdr3_nt: TGCAGTGCTAGAGCCAGCACAGATACGCAGTATTTT; cdr3_aa: CSARASTDTQYF
v_call: TRBV7-2; j_call: TRBJ2-3; d_call: -; clone_size: many; cdr3_nt: TGTGCCAGCACCGACTTCTGGGGGGAAATGGGGACGCAGTATTTT; cdr3_aa: CASTDFWGEMGTQYF
v_call: TRBV28; j_call: TRBJ2-7; d_call: -; clone_size: few; cdr3_nt: TGTGCCAGCAGTTACCCAGGGGGGGGCGAGCAGTACTTC; cdr3_aa: CASSYPGGGEQYF
v_call: TRBV5-4; j_call: TRBJ1-2; d_call: -; clone_size: -; cdr3_nt: TGTGCCAGCAGGCTGGGGGGGACCTATGGCTACACCTTC; cdr3_aa: CASRLGGTYGYTF
v_call: TRBV6-2/TRBV6-3; j_call: TRBJ1-5; d_call: -; clone_size: many; cdr3_nt: TGTGCCAGCAGCAAGGGCCACTTTAGCAATCAGCCCCAGCATTTT; cdr3_aa: CASSKGHFSNQPQHF